Presented here are 10 T cell receptor beta chains from one specimen sequenced in a study of T cells after yellow fever vaccination. TCRdb used MiXCR to reprocess the 5' RACE reads, holding one entry per CDR3 protein. The sample carries more than 95,000 distinct CDR3 sequences, 6.5% to 8% recorded once. Source: CD4+ T cells sorted from PBMCs, taken around 10 days after the first yellow fever vaccination. These receptors were collected from a man between 18 and 29 years old who received the YFV17D yellow fever vaccine.

The gene calls are TRBV7-2 and TRBJ2-2; 8 positions match TRBD1. In germline, CDR1 is SGHTA, CDR2 FQGNSA. This CDR3 comprises 16 residues. Germline trimming cut 5 bases from V and 8 bases from J; bases unmatched to any gene: 13. CDR3 loop: CASSDRGHSFGGELFF. The CDR3 region has the DNA TGTGCCAGCAGCGACAGGGGACACTCGTTCGGGGGGGAGCTGTTTTTT.

This clonotype was detected ten times or more. The chain is built from TRBV19 and TRBJ2-6; a possible D gene is TRBD2 (6 bases). The CDR3 is made up of 14 amino acids. Trimming removed 10 bases at V and 0 bases at J, with 10 bases between. Germline V gene sequence: CDR1 LNHDA, CDR2 SQIVND (reference sequence). CDR3 loop: CATRDFSGANVLTF. The CDR3 bases are TGTGCCACCAGGGACTTCTCTGGGGCCAACGTCCTGACTTTC. The variable domain in full, with the rest retrieved from reference TRBV19 and TRBJ2-6, is DGGITQSPKYLFRKEGQNVTLSCEQNLNHDAMYWYRQDPGQGLRLIYYSQIVNDFQKGDIAEGYSVSREKKESFPLTVTSAQKNPTAFYLCATRDFSGANVLTFGAGSRLTVL.

Only a few counts were recorded for this clonotype. The gene calls are TRBV5-1 and TRBJ1-2; TRBD1 matches 7 bases. The length of the CDR3 is 14 residues. Germline CDR1 SGHRS, CDR2 YFSETQ. The V segment lost 4 bases and the J segment 8 bases; nucleotides outside the gene matches: 11. CDR3 residues: CASSRTGAQRGYTF. The CDR3 DNA follows: TGCGCCAGCAGCCGAACAGGGGCGCAACGGGGCTACACCTTC. The whole variable domain, filled in from reference TRBV5-1 and TRBJ1-2, reads KAGVTQTPRYLIKTRGQQVTLSCSPISGHRSVSWYQQTPGQGLQFLFEYFSETQRNKGNFPGRFSGRQFSNSRSEMNVSTLELGDSALYLCASSRTGAQRGYTFGSGTRLTVV.

In its sample, this clonotype was seen many times. The rearrangement joins TRBV29-1 to TRBJ1-1; D gene unclear. Trimming took 8 bases from V and 3 from J, leaving 16 bases between them. In germline, CDR1 is SQVTM, CDR2 ANQGSEA. The CDR3 loop spans 13 amino acids. Written as DNA, the CDR3 is TGCAGCCCCCGGAAGGACGGGGACACTGAAGCTTTCTTT. Amino acids: CSPRKDGDTEAFF.

This clonotype was detected only a few times. V usage is TRBV6-2 or TRBV6-3 and J usage is TRBJ2-5, with 10 bases aligning to TRBD1. This CDR3 comprises 21 residues. Germline-derived CDR1 and CDR2 are MNHEY and SVGEGT. With V trimmed by 6 bases and J by 4 bases, 26 bases remained unmatched. The CDR3 bases are TGTGCCAGCAGCAAGACCCATCGGCTTTCCAGATGGGACAGGGGCCGAGAGACCCAGTACTTC. It specifies CASSKTHRLSRWDRGRETQYF.

Comments on this clonotype: A much larger clone lies one base from this, so it may be a read error. V is TRBV29-1 and J is TRBJ1-3; no definite D call. CDR1 is SQVTM and CDR2 is ANQGSEA in the germline V gene. CDR3 size: 16 residues. The CDR3, as DNA: TGCATCGCTCACACCCGGGGTACCCCTCGTGGAAACACCATATATTTT. This translates into CIAHTRGTPRGNTIYF.

This clonotype showed up many times. The chain employs TRBV7-2 and TRBJ2-2; 8 bases are shared with TRBD2. Per the germline V gene, CDR1 is SGHTA and CDR2 is FQGNSA. Unmatched junction bases numbered 9, after V lost 2 bases and J lost 4 bases. This CDR3 is 17 amino acids long. The CDR3 loop reads CASSLRFGGVRTGELFF. The DNA for the CDR3 is TGTGCCAGCAGCTTACGGTTCGGGGGGGTTCGCACCGGGGAGCTGTTTTTT.

As to this clonotype: A much larger clone sits a single nucleotide away, making a read error possible. The CDR3 protein is CGSSLNSYNEQFF. In DNA, the CDR3 is TGTGGCAGCAGCCTCAACTCTTACAATGAGCAGTTCTTC. The genes are TRBV2 and TRBJ2-1; D not resolved. The CDR3 loop spans 13 amino acids. Germline values: CDR1 SNHLY, CDR2 FYNNEI.

This clonotype was found many times. The chain carries TRBV3-1 and TRBJ1-2; possible D gene TRBD1, 6 bases. V shed 4 bases and J shed 6 bases, with 15 bases lying between them. CDR3 length: 14 residues. CDR1 and CDR2 from the germline V gene are LGHDT and YNNKEL (reference sequence). The CDR3 nucleotides read TGTGCCAGCAGCCTGGATACAGGGACGCATGGCTACACCTTC. Its translation is CASSLDTGTHGYTF.

This clonotype has ten or more counts. The genes are TRBV5-1 and TRBJ2-2, with 9 bases fitting TRBD2. The CDR3 contains 17 residues. The J segment lost 2 bases and the V segment lost 1 base, leaving 6 bases of the junction unmatched. Germline CDR1 is SGHRS and CDR2 is YFSETQ. CDR3 sequence: CASSLSLAGFNTGELFF. DNA for the CDR3: TGCGCCAGCAGCTTGTCGCTAGCGGGGTTCAACACCGGGGAGCTGTTTTTT.